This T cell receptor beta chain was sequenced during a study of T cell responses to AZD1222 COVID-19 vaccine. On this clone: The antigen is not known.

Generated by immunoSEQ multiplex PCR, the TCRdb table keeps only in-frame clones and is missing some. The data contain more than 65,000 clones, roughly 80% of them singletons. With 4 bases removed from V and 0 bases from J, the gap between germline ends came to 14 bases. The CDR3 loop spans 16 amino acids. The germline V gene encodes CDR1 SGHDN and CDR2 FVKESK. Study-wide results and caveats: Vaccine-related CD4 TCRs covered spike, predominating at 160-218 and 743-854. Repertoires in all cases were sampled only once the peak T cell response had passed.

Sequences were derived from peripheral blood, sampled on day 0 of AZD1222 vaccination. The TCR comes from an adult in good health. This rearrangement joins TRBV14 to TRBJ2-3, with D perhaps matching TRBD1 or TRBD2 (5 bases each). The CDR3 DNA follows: TGTGCCAGCAGCCTGGATCGGGACCGAAGCACAGATACGCAGTATTTT. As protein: CASSLDRDRSTDTQYF.